Following are 2 T cell receptor beta chains from one sample sequenced in a study of cytomegalovirus exposure and HLA in healthy donors. Vbeta (60) and Jbeta (13) primers were used in the PCR. Profiled with immunoSEQ multiplex PCR; TCRdb holds only in-frame clones, not every one. The table has about 150,000 clones, around 66% seen once. Sequenced input: PBMCs. Receptors originate from a young woman in good health and CMV-seropositive.

This rearrangement joins TRBV5-4 to TRBJ2-3, with D possibly being TRBD1 (6 bases). The germline gives CDR1 SGHNT, CDR2 YYREEE (reference sequence). There are 13 residues in the CDR3. Trimming cost V 4 bases and J 5 bases, with 11 bases left between them. DNA for the CDR3: TGTGCCAGCAGCCCCCTACAGGGAGATACGCAGTATTTT. It is translated as CASSPLQGDTQYF.

The V call is TRBV4-2, the J call TRBJ1-1, with a possible D match to TRBD1 (5 bases). The CDR3 has 15 residues. Trimming took off 0 bases at V and 1 base at J, with 9 bases between the two ends. Germline-derived CDR1 and CDR2 are LGHNA and YNFKEQ. The CDR3 DNA reads TGTGCCAGCAGCCAAGACCGTACAGGGAACACTGAAGCTTTCTTT. Protein product: CASSQDRTGNTEAFF.